One and the same sample provided the 28 T cell receptor beta chains below, sequenced in a study of identical twins. TCRdb passed the 5' RACE reads through MiXCR, listing each CDR3 protein once. The sample has under 1 million distinct CDR3 sequences, approximately 13% seen once. This same sample was also taken into another study, of yellow fever vaccine responses in identical twins.

Sequenced sample: PBMCs. These receptors were obtained from a woman aged 18-29 years in good health.

This clonotype was detected many times. The chain has TRBV20-1 and TRBJ2-1; D gene uncertain. There are 11 residues in the CDR3. Germline lookup yields CDR1 DFQATT and CDR2 SNEGSKA (reference sequence). With 2 bases removed from V and 5 bases from J, the gap between germline ends came to 4 bases. DNA for the CDR3: TGCAGTGCTAGAAGGAACAATGAGCAGTTCTTC. This translates into CSARRNNEQFF.

The chain carries TRBV18 and TRBJ2-1, with D perhaps TRBD2 (5 bases). The V gene lost 1 base and the J gene lost 8 bases, with 18 bases spanning the gap. CDR3 length: 16 amino acids. CDR1 and CDR2 from the germline V gene are KGHSH and LQKENI. The CDR3 loop is CASSPRRLAVQDEQFF. Written as DNA, the CDR3 is TGTGCCAGCTCACCACGGCGGCTAGCAGTTCAAGATGAGCAGTTCTTC. Full variable domain (missing parts from reference TRBV18 and TRBJ2-1): NAGVMQNPRHLVRRRGQEARLRCSPMKGHSHVYWYRQLPEEGLKFMVYLQKENIIDESGMPKERFSAEFPKEGPSILRIQQVVRGDSAAYFCASSPRRLAVQDEQFFGPGTRLTVL.

This chain links TRBV12-3 or TRBV12-4 with TRBJ2-1; 12 positions agree with TRBD1. The CDR3 runs 17 residues. V lost 9 bases, J lost 3 bases, and 12 bases stayed unmatched. The DNA for the CDR3 is TGTGCCAGTTCAATACCCGGGACAGGGGGCTTCTACAATGAGCAGTTCTTC. The encoded protein is CASSIPGTGGFYNEQFF.

The sample holds many counts of this clonotype. This chain links TRBV5-1 with TRBJ2-1; tentative D call: TRBD2 (6 bases). Between the trimmed V and J ends, which lost 1 base and 5 bases, there was a span of 10 bases. Germline V gene lookup returns CDR1 SGHRS and CDR2 YFSETQ. This CDR3 contains 14 residues. CDR3 nucleotides: TGCGCCAGCAGCTTGTCAGGGAGGAACAATGAGCAGTTCTTC. Translated: CASSLSGRNNEQFF. Full variable domain (missing parts from reference TRBV5-1 and TRBJ2-1): KAGVTQTPRYLIKTRGQQVTLSCSPISGHRSVSWYQQTPGQGLQFLFEYFSETQRNKGNFPGRFSGRQFSNSRSEMNVSTLELGDSALYLCASSLSGRNNEQFFGPGTRLTVL.

This clonotype was detected only a few times. The CDR3 reads CASSQGALATGELFF. The CDR3 DNA reads as TGTGCCAGCAGCCAAGGGGCCCTGGCCACCGGGGAGCTGTTTTTT. The V and J genes are TRBV4-2 and TRBJ2-2; D is undetermined. The CDR3 covers 15 residues. V dropped 1 base and J dropped 4 bases, with 10 bases sitting between them. Germline-derived CDR1 and CDR2 are LGHNA and YNFKEQ.

The J gene is TRBJ1-1, the V gene TRBV21-1; the tabulated D call, TRBD1, remains unverified against the DNA. TRBV21-1 constitutes a pseudogene. The CDR3 has 18 amino acids. CDR3: CASSKEVAGGDRCTEAFF. In DNA form, the CDR3 reads TGTGCCAGCAGCAAAGAGGTGGCCGGTGGGGACCGTTGCACTGAAGCTTTCTTT.

The chain recombines TRBV7-9 with TRBJ2-1, with 9 bases aligning to TRBD2. The CDR3 is 16 amino acids. Germline CDR1 is SEHNR and CDR2 is FQNEAQ (reference sequence). The J segment lost 9 bases and the V segment lost 5 bases, leaving 14 bases of the junction unmatched. The DNA of the CDR3 is TGTGCCAGCAGCCCCTGGACTAGCGCGGCGCCGGTTGAGCAGTTCTTC. As protein: CASSPWTSAAPVEQFF.

This clonotype was detected a few times. CDR3 residues: CASSNLLATVSDEQFF. CDR3 bases: TGTGCCAGTAGTAACCTACTAGCGACCGTTTCGGATGAGCAGTTCTTC. The chain has TRBV19 and TRBJ2-1; 7 nucleotides agree with TRBD2. Germline V gene data show CDR1 as LNHDA and CDR2 as SQIVND (reference sequence). With 4 bases clipped from V and 8 bases from J, the junction kept 14 bases outside the gene matches. The CDR3 sequence is 16 residues long.

This clonotype was seen only a few times. The rearrangement links TRBV7-9 to TRBJ2-7, with 11 bases that match TRBD2. Germline CDR1 is SEHNR and CDR2 is FQNEAQ (reference sequence). J lost 0 bases, V lost 5 bases, and 6 bases had no gene match. The CDR3 loop spans 16 amino acids. CDR3 residues: CASSAGTSGISYEQYF. CDR3 sequence (DNA): TGTGCCAGCAGCGCCGGGACTAGCGGAATCTCCTACGAGCAGTACTTC.

CDR3 coding DNA: TGTGCCAGCAGCCAAGGGACGGACTCTGGCGGCTACACCTTC. Its protein is CASSQGTDSGGYTF. The chain joins TRBV14 to TRBJ1-2, with unresolved D. Germline assignment: CDR1 SGHDN and CDR2 FVKESK. Trimming left V 1 base short and J 8 bases short, with 14 bases between. The CDR3 runs 14 residues.

The rearrangement links TRBV14 to TRBJ2-1; possibly TRBD2 for D (5 bases). The CDR3 consists of 13 residues. Germline values: CDR1 SGHDN, CDR2 FVKESK. The ends were cut back, 0 bases at V and 15 bases at J, with 15 bases in the middle. CDR3 loop: CASSQDGPSSLFF. Written as DNA, the CDR3 is TGTGCCAGCAGCCAAGATGGGCCTAGCAGTCTGTTCTTC. The whole variable domain, filled in from reference TRBV14 and TRBJ2-1, reads EAGVTQFPSHSVIEKGQTVTLRCDPISGHDNLYWYRRVMGKEIKFLLHFVKESKQDESGMPNNRFLAERTGGTYSTLKVQPAELEDSGVYFCASSQDGPSSLFFGPGTRLTVL.

The table lists this clonotype with a few counts. V is TRBV7-8 and J is TRBJ2-7; a weak D match, TRBD2 (7 bases). The CDR3 spans 15 residues. Germline V gene sequence: CDR1 SGHVS, CDR2 FQNEAQ. Trimming removed 1 base from V and 4 bases from J, with 14 bases in between. The CDR3 region has the DNA TGTGCCAGCAGCTTAGGGGTCGGGGGGCGATACGAGCAGTACTTC. Protein sequence: CASSLGVGGRYEQYF.

This clonotype was seen more than once but under ten times. The V call is TRBV7-8, the J call TRBJ1-3; TRBD1 matches 8 bases. Trimming at V came to 1 base and at J to 3 bases, leaving 5 bases not matched to a gene. In germline, CDR1 is SGHVS, CDR2 FQNEAQ. This CDR3 has 16 residues. CDR3 amino acids: CASSLEGRGLGNTIYF. The CDR3 coding sequence is TGTGCCAGCAGCTTAGAAGGCAGGGGGCTTGGAAACACCATATATTTT.

The chain uses TRBV18 and TRBJ2-5; no clear D gene. The CDR3 is 11 amino acids. Germline V lookup: CDR1 KGHSH, CDR2 LQKENI. Trimming removed 5 bases at V and 3 bases at J, with 4 bases between. The CDR3 protein is CASSDKETQYF. The CDR3 nucleotides read TGTGCCAGCTCAGACAAAGAGACCCAGTACTTC. Looking up the rest from reference TRBV18 and TRBJ2-5 gives the full variable domain: NAGVMQNPRHLVRRRGQEARLRCSPMKGHSHVYWYRQLPEEGLKFMVYLQKENIIDESGMPKERFSAEFPKEGPSILRIQQVVRGDSAAYFCASSDKETQYFGPGTRLLVL.

This clonotype was counted between two and nine times. The J gene is TRBJ2-2, the V gene TRBV28; the D gene is possibly TRBD1 (6 bases). The CDR3 extends over 14 amino acids. V was cut by 2 bases and J by 8 bases, with 12 bases left in between. CDR1 and CDR2 (germline): MDHEN, SYDVKM. CDR3 nucleotides: TGTGCCAGCAGTTTAACAGGGAGAGCGGGGGAGCTGTTTTTT. This gives the protein CASSLTGRAGELFF.

This chain links TRBV29-1 with TRBJ2-1; possibly TRBD2 for D (6 bases). CDR1 and CDR2 (germline): SQVTM, ANQGSEA. The V gene lost 1 base and the J gene lost 7 bases, with 14 bases spanning the gap. This CDR3 comprises 14 residues. Written as DNA, the CDR3 is TGCAGCGTTGAAGGGGTACACGCGGGGAATGAGCAGTTCTTC. Its protein is CSVEGVHAGNEQFF.

In its sample, this clonotype was seen many times. The chain couples TRBV10-3 to TRBJ2-3, with 10 bases lining up with TRBD1. CDR1 and CDR2 from the germline V gene are ENHRY and SYGVKD. The V gene end was trimmed by 6 bases and the J gene end by 3 bases; junction bases not matched to a gene: 3. This CDR3 contains 14 residues. The CDR3 loop reads CAIRPGQGTDTQYF. Here the CDR3 DNA reads TGTGCCATCAGGCCGGGACAGGGGACAGATACGCAGTATTTT.

The chain combines TRBV7-2 with TRBJ1-1, with D perhaps matching TRBD1 (6 bases). CDR3 length equals 15 residues. With 5 bases removed from V and 11 bases from J, the gap between germline ends came to 24 bases. CDR1 is SGHTA and CDR2 is FQGNSA in the germline V gene. CDR3 amino acids: CASSRTGQPRETAFF. The CDR3 nucleotides are TGTGCCAGCAGCCGCACCGGACAGCCTAGGGAAACGGCTTTCTTT.

This clonotype has more than one count but fewer than ten. The rearrangement joins TRBV19 to TRBJ1-5; 7 bases map to TRBD1. This CDR3 region has 14 residues. The germline V gene has CDR1 LNHDA and CDR2 SQIVND (reference sequence). J was trimmed by 7 bases and V by 5 bases; bases with no gene match: 8. The CDR3: CASSAGGKEQPQHF. The DNA for the CDR3 is TGTGCCAGTAGTGCAGGGGGAAAAGAACAGCCCCAGCATTTT.

The chain uses TRBV6-5 and TRBJ2-7, with D maybe TRBD1 (5 bases). This CDR3 has 13 amino acids. The germline V gene has CDR1 MNHEY and CDR2 SVGAGI. With 0 bases removed from V and 6 bases from J, the gap between germline ends came to 9 bases. The CDR3 nucleotides read TGTGCCAGCAGTTACTCGGCAGGGTTCGAGCAGTACGTC. Translation gives CASSYSAGFEQYV.

This clonotype was observed many times. The V and J genes are TRBV25-1 and TRBJ2-5; maybe TRBD1 (6 bases). Germline CDR1 MGHDK, CDR2 SYGVNS. The CDR3 runs 13 residues. V lost 3 bases, J lost 5 bases, and 10 bases lay in between. The chain's CDR3 is CASSDRGRETQYF. Here the CDR3 DNA reads TGTGCCAGCAGTGACAGGGGTCGGGAGACCCAGTACTTC.

This clonotype was detected only a few times. The chain recombines TRBV11-2 with TRBJ2-3, with no clear D. The ends were cut back, 2 bases at V and 4 bases at J, with 13 bases in the middle. Germline lookup yields CDR1 SGHAT and CDR2 FQNNGV. The CDR3 totals 15 residues. DNA of the CDR3: TGTGCCAGCAGCTTACTTCAAAAGATGCCAGATACGCAGTATTTT. Its translation is CASSLLQKMPDTQYF.

This clonotype was seen a few times. The chain recombines TRBV7-9 with TRBJ2-5, with unresolved D. The CDR3 has 15 amino acids. Per germline, CDR1 SEHNR and CDR2 FQNEAQ (reference sequence). With 2 bases removed from V and 4 bases from J, the gap between germline ends came to 14 bases. The CDR3 sequence: CASSLRVTLGETQYF. CDR3 coding DNA: TGTGCCAGCAGCTTAAGGGTCACACTGGGAGAGACCCAGTACTTC.

This clonotype was picked up many times. The chain uses TRBV7-8 and TRBJ2-7; 10 nucleotides match TRBD2. The junction had 10 bases not matched to a gene; V was cut back by 4 bases and J by 4 bases. CDR1 and CDR2 from the germline V gene are SGHVS and FQNEAQ. This CDR3 has 16 amino acids. The DNA for the CDR3 is TGTGCCAGCAGCTCTCTAGCGGGGGACCGACCTTACGAGCAGTACTTC. It encodes CASSSLAGDRPYEQYF.

V usage is TRBV20-1 and J usage is TRBJ1-1; 7 nucleotides align to TRBD1. This CDR3 is built from 15 residues. With 0 bases clipped from V and 0 bases from J, the junction kept 4 bases outside the gene matches. Germline loops: CDR1 DFQATT, CDR2 SNEGSKA (reference sequence). The CDR3 protein is CSARELTGMNTEAFF. CDR3 sequence (DNA): TGCAGTGCTAGAGAATTGACAGGGATGAACACTGAAGCTTTCTTT.

This chain links TRBV6-1 with TRBJ2-6, with 8 bases identical to TRBD2. V lost 7 bases and J lost 2; bases outside the gene matches: 7. The CDR3 is 16 residues long. Germline lookup yields CDR1 MNHNS and CDR2 SASEGT. CDR3: CASTLAGKAGANVLTF. The CDR3 nucleotides read TGTGCCAGCACCTTAGCGGGAAAGGCTGGGGCCAACGTCCTGACTTTC.

There are many counts of this clonotype. The chain joins TRBV29-1 to TRBJ2-3, with unresolved D. Per the germline V gene, CDR1 is SQVTM and CDR2 is ANQGSEA. CDR3 length equals 13 residues. Deletions cut 7 bases from V and 1 base from J, with 12 bases between. CDR3 DNA: TGCAGCGCAACCACAGCACGCACAGATACGCAGTATTTT. This sequence encodes CSATTARTDTQYF.

There are a few counts of this clonotype. V usage is TRBV2 and J usage is TRBJ2-7; tentatively, D is TRBD1 or TRBD2 (5 bases each). The CDR3 is 15 residues long. The V gene lost 0 bases and the J gene lost 7 bases, with 16 bases spanning the gap. Germline-derived CDR1 and CDR2 are SNHLY and FYNNEI. The CDR3 spells CASSEAGPLSGEQYF. The CDR3 DNA reads as TGTGCCAGCAGTGAAGCGGGGCCCCTTTCGGGAGAGCAGTACTTC.